Listed here is a single TCR beta chain. The data were taken from a study of blood T cell repertoires in COVID-19. The CDR3 spans 14 residues. V gave up 5 bases and J gave up 5 bases; unmatched junction bases: 7. CDR1 SGHAT and CDR2 FQNNGV come from the germline V gene. Per the study methods: Amplification of reference gene primers provided the estimated nucleated cell counts. Sequenced by immunoSEQ multiplex PCR; TCRdb stores in-frame clones only, minus some. Clonal size and the V and J genes are those of that table, whereas D and trimming came from the DNA. The repertoire consists of 150,000 to 200,000 clones, with approximately 82% occurring once and the leading ten covering roughly a fifth.

The chain couples TRBV11-2 to TRBJ2-5, with 8 bases fitting TRBD1. This clonotype was obtained from a woman aged 65 to 85 who had recovered from COVID-19. The sample taken for sequencing was peripheral blood. This chain's CDR3 is CASSPQGGLETQYF. The CDR3 region has the DNA TGTGCCAGCAGCCCACAGGGGGGTCTGGAGACCCAGTACTTC.